This T cell receptor (beta chain) was captured in a study of CD8 T cells in ankylosing spondylitis. Each CDR3 protein is one row after TCRdb ran MiXCR on the 5' RACE reads. This table has around 150,000 distinct CDR3 sequences, about 16% appearing once. The CDR3 has 14 residues. Germline CDR1 and CDR2: ENHRY and SYGVKD. V trimming: 5 bases; J trimming: 5 bases; junction bases outside the gene matches: 3. In this sample, this clonotype turned up many times. The receptor was isolated from a male donor with ankylosing spondylitis or in good health (not recorded which). The sample comprised blood, either unsorted or a sorted T cell fraction (not recorded which). The rearrangement uses TRBV10-3 and TRBJ1-5, with 10 bases lining up with TRBD1. CDR3 in amino acids: CAISTTGGHQPQHF. The CDR3 DNA sequence: TGTGCCATCAGTACGACAGGGGGCCATCAGCCCCAGCATTTT.